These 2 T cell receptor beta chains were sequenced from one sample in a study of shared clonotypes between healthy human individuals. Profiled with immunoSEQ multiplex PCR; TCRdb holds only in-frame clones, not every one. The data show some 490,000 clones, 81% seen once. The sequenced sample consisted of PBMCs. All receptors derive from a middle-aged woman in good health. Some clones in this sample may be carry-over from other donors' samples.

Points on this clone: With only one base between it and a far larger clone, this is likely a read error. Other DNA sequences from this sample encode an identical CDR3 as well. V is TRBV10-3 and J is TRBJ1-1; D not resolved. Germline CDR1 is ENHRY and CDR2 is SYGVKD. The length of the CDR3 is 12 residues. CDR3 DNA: TGCGCCATCAGTGAGTCCACCAATCAAGCTTTCTTT. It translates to CAISESTNQAFF.

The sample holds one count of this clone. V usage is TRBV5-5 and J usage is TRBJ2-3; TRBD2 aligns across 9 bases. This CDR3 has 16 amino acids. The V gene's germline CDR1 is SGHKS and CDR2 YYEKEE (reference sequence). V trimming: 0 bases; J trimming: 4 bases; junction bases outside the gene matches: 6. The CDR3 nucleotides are TGTGCCAGCAGCTTGGGGCTAGCGGGATCCCCAGATACGCAGTATTTT. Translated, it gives CASSLGLAGSPDTQYF.